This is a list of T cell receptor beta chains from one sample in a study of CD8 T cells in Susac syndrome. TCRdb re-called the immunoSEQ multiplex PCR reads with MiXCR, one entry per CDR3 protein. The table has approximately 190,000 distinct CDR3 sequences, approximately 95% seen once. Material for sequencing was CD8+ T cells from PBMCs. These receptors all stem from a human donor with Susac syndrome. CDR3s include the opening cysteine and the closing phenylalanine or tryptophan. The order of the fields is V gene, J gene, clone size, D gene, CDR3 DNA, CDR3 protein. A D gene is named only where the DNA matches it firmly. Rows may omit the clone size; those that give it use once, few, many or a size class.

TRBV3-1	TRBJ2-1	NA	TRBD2	TGTGCCAGCAGCCAAGATCTTGGCGGGGGGTACAATGAGCAGTTCTTC	CASSQDLGGGYNEQFF
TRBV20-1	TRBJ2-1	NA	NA	TGCAGTGCTAGAGAGGGTCCGAGCTCCTACAATGAGCAGTTCTTC	CSAREGPSSYNEQFF
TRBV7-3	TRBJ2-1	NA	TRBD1	TGTGCCAGCAGCTTACTATTTTCCGGGACAGGAGAGCAGTTCTTC	CASSLLFSGTGEQFF
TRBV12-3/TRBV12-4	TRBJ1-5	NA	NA	TGTGCCAGCACCACCAGCAGGAGAGGCCTTAATCAGCCCCAGCATTTT	CASTTSRRGLNQPQHF
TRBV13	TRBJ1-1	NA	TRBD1	TGTGCCAGCAGCTTATCACGAGGGACAGGGGACACTGAAGCTTTCTTT	CASSLSRGTGDTEAFF
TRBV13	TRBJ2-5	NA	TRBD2	TGTGCCAGCAGCACCCGGACTAGCTTGGAGACCCAGTACTTC	CASSTRTSLETQYF
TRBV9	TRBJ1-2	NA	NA	TGTGCCAGCAGCGTAGAGGCAGACTACTATGGCTACACCTTC	CASSVEADYYGYTF
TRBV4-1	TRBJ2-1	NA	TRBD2	TGCGCCAGCAGTCATCTTAGCGGGGGCAATGAGCAGTTCTTC	CASSHLSGGNEQFF
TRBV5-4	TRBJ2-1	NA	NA	TGTGCCAGCAGCTTGGCGAGCCAGGGGCAGTTCTTC	CASSLASQGQFF
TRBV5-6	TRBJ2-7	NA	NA	TGTGCCAGCAGTTCAGGGGACCCCTACGAGCAGTACTTC	CASSSGDPYEQYF
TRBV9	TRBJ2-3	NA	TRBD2	TGTGCCAGCACCCCCGCCGGGACTAGCGCAGATACGCAGTATTTT	CASTPAGTSADTQYF
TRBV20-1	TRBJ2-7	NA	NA	TGCAGTGCTAGAGATCACAGCGGGCCGTGGAGCTACGAGCAGTACTTC	CSARDHSGPWSYEQYF
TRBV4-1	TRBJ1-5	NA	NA	TGCGCCAGCAGCCAAGATTGGCAGTATAGCAATCAGCCCCAGCATTTT	CASSQDWQYSNQPQHF
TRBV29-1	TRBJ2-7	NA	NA	TGCAGCGTTGTATGGAGGGACTACGAGCAGTACTTC	CSVVWRDYEQYF
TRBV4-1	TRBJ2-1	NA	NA	TGCGCCAGCAGCCAAGTCCTAGCGAATGAGCAGTTCTTC	CASSQVLANEQFF
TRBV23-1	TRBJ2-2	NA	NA	TGCGCCACCGAAACCGGGGAGCTGTTTTTT	CATETGELFF
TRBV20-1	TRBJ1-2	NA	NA	TGCAGTGTGACAGCTAACTATGGCTACACCTTC	CSVTANYGYTF
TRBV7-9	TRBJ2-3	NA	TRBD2	TGTGCCAGCAGCTTAGATCTGCGGGGGAGCACAGATACGCAGTATTTT	CASSLDLRGSTDTQYF
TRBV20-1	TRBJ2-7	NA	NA	TGCAGTGCTAGAGATGGGACATCGACCCGCGACGAGCAGTACTTC	CSARDGTSTRDEQYF
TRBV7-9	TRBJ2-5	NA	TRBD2	TGTGCCAGCAGCTTAGCGATTGGACTAGCGAAAAAAGAGACCCAGTACTTC	CASSLAIGLAKKETQYF
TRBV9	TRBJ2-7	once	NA	TGTGCCAGCAGCGGGGACCACCCCTACGAGCAGTACTTC	CASSGDHPYEQYF
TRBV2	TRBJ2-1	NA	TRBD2	TGTGCCAGCAGTGGACTAGCCGGGGGGAACAATGAGCAGTTCTTC	CASSGLAGGNNEQFF
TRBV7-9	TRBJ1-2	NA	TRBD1	TGTGCCAGCAGGTTGACAGGGAAGGATGGCTACACCTTC	CASRLTGKDGYTF